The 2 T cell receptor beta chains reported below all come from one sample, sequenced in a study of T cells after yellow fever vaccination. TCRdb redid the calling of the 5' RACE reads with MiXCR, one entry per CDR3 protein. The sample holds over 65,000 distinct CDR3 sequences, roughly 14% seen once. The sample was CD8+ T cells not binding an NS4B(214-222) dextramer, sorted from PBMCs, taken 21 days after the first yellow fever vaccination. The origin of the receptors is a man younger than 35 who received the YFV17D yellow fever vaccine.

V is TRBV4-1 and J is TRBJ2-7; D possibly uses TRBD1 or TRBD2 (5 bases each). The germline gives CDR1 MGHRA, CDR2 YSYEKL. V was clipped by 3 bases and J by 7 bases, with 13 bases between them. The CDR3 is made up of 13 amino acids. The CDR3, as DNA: TGCGCCAGCAGCCATTTCAATGGGGGTGAGCAGTACTTC. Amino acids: CASSHFNGGEQYF.

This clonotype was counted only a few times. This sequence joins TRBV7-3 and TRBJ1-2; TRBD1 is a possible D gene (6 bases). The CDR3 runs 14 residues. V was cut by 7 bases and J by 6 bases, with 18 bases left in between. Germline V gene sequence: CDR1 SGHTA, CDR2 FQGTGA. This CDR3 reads CASIETTGIHGYTF. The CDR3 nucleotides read TGTGCCAGCATCGAAACCACAGGGATACATGGCTACACCTTC. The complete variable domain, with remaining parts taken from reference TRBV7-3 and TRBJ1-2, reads GAGVSQTPSNKVTEKGKYVELRCDPISGHTALYWYRQSLGQGPEFLIYFQGTGAADDSGLPNDRFFAVRPEGSVSTLKIQRTERGDSAVYLCASIETTGIHGYTFGSGTRLTVV.